The rows below give T cell receptor beta chains drawn from one sample of a study of chronic HIV infection and antiretroviral therapy. TCRdb reanalysed the 5' RACE reads using MiXCR and keeps one entry per CDR3 protein. The sample has roughly 39,000 distinct CDR3 sequences, 8% to 10% seen once. Sequencing was performed on peripheral blood. These receptors were taken from an adult who had HIV and had not received antiretroviral therapy, or was an uninfected healthy control (not recorded which). Both conserved end residues are part of each CDR3. A D gene is named only where the DNA matches it firmly. Clone size is not always given. Where it is, it says once, few, many or a class for expanded clones.

d_gene	v_gene	abundance	j_gene	CDR3aa	CDR3nt
NA	TRBV28	NA	TRBJ1-2	CASSTDSYGYTF	TGTGCCAGCAGTACCGACAGCTATGGCTACACCTTC
TRBD1	TRBV28	NA	TRBJ1-1	CASSLRVQGGGETFF	TGTGCCAGCAGCCTGAGAGTGCAGGGGGGGGGTGAAACTTTCTTT
NA	TRBV28	NA	TRBJ2-7	CASSSTYYEQYF	TGTGCCAGCAGTTCGACCTACTACGAGCAGTACTTC
TRBD1	TRBV20-1	NA	TRBJ2-7	CSAYRDRGSSYEQYF	TGCAGTGCATACAGGGACAGGGGGAGTTCCTACGAGCAGTACTTC
NA	TRBV7-2	few	TRBJ1-6	CASSLTNSPLHF	TGTGCCAGCAGTCTTACCAATTCACCCCTCCACTTT
NA	TRBV6-2/TRBV6-3	many	TRBJ2-1	CASIDHNEQFF	TGTGCCAGCATAGACCACAATGAGCAGTTCTTC
NA	TRBV28	NA	TRBJ2-7	CASSFGGLSSYEQYF	TGTGCCAGCAGTTTCGGAGGACTTAGCTCCTACGAGCAGTACTTC
NA	TRBV5-1	few	TRBJ2-1	CASSYSLAQNEQFF	TGCGCCAGCAGCTACTCTCTAGCGCAGAATGAGCAGTTCTTC
TRBD2	TRBV12-3/TRBV12-4	many	TRBJ2-7	CASSLGTSFHEQYF	TGTGCCAGCAGTTTAGGGACTAGCTTTCACGAGCAGTACTTC
NA	TRBV28	NA	TRBJ1-4	CASSSTPGEKLFF	TGTGCCAGCAGTTCCACCCCTGGTGAAAAACTGTTTTTT
NA	TRBV7-8	few	TRBJ2-2	CASSSSPSAAGELFF	TGTGCCAGCAGCTCCTCCCCGTCTGCGGCCGGGGAGCTGTTTTTT
NA	TRBV3-1	many	TRBJ1-4	CASSKGGSGYEKLFF	TGTGCCAGCAGCAAGGGGGGGTCAGGGTATGAAAAACTGTTTTTT
TRBD1	TRBV7-6	many	TRBJ1-5	CASSLEQGTQPQHF	TGTGCCAGCAGCTTAGAACAGGGGACTCAGCCCCAGCATTTT
NA	TRBV20-1	many	TRBJ2-2	CSATRGGIDTGELFF	TGCAGTGCTACCAGAGGGGGGATTGATACCGGGGAGCTGTTTTTT
NA	TRBV29-1	many	TRBJ2-3	CSVGGEYTDTQYF	TGCAGCGTGGGGGGAGAGTACACAGATACGCAGTATTTT
NA	TRBV4-1	many	TRBJ2-7	CASSQSVGTYEQYF	TGCGCCAGCAGCCAGAGTGTGGGTACCTACGAGCAGTACTTC
NA	TRBV27	many	TRBJ2-3	CASSLMDTGTDTQYF	TGTGCCAGCAGTTTAATGGACACCGGCACAGATACGCAGTATTTT
TRBD1	TRBV7-2	many	TRBJ2-6	CASSSRTGFVSGANVLTF	TGTGCCAGCAGCTCGAGGACAGGGTTTGTCTCTGGGGCCAACGTCCTGACTTTC
TRBD2	TRBV3-1	many	TRBJ2-7	CASTLGRTNYEQYF	TGTGCCAGCACCCTCGGGAGGACCAACTACGAGCAGTACTTC
TRBD2	TRBV2	many	TRBJ2-7	CASSDPTRGGRAREQYF	TGTGCCAGCAGTGACCCGACAAGAGGCGGGAGGGCCCGGGAGCAGTACTTC
NA	TRBV12-3/TRBV12-4	NA	TRBJ1-1	CASSPDTEAFF	TGTGCCAGCAGTCCCGACACTGAAGCTTTCTTT
NA	TRBV28	few	TRBJ1-5	CASSLLGARQPQHF	TGTGCCAGCAGTTTATTGGGGGCGAGGCAGCCCCAGCATTTT
NA	TRBV20-1	many	TRBJ1-1	CSATGRGTEAFF	TGCAGTGCTACAGGTAGGGGGACTGAAGCTTTCTTT
TRBD1	TRBV5-1	few	TRBJ1-1	CASSWDRAFEAFF	TGCGCCAGCAGCTGGGACAGGGCATTTGAAGCTTTCTTT
NA	TRBV5-6	NA	TRBJ1-2	CASSFPKVKDGYTF	TGTGCCAGCAGCTTTCCTAAGGTAAAGGATGGCTACACCTTC
NA	TRBV28	few	TRBJ2-3	CASSLWGGTAADTQYF	TGTGCCAGCAGTTTATGGGGGGGGACAGCCGCAGATACGCAGTATTTT
NA	TRBV28	many	TRBJ2-5	CASSFKGRIGETQYF	TGTGCCAGCAGTTTCAAGGGGAGGATTGGGGAGACCCAGTACTTC
TRBD1	TRBV29-1	many	TRBJ2-5	CSVHRGQETQYF	TGCAGCGTGCACAGGGGACAAGAGACCCAGTACTTC
NA	TRBV28	NA	TRBJ2-3	CASSRGRGPPTDTQYF	TGTGCCAGCAGCCGGGGCCGGGGGCCGCCCACAGATACGCAGTATTTT
NA	TRBV29-1	few	TRBJ1-6	CSVETGLGSPLHF	TGCAGCGTTGAAACGGGGTTAGGTTCACCCCTCCACTTT
TRBD2	TRBV28	NA	TRBJ2-1	CASNIAGALGEQFF	TGTGCCAGCAATATAGCGGGAGCCCTGGGTGAGCAGTTCTTC
TRBD1	TRBV28	few	TRBJ2-7	CASSGTGPSDEQYF	TGTGCCAGCAGTGGGACAGGGCCCTCCGACGAGCAGTACTTC
TRBD1	TRBV6-6	many	TRBJ1-2	CASSYSTSAGGDNGYTF	TGTGCCAGCAGTTACTCGACGTCGGCAGGGGGAGACAATGGCTACACCTTC
NA	TRBV18	many	TRBJ1-1	CASSPASEAFF	TGTGCCAGCTCACCGGCCAGTGAAGCTTTCTTT
TRBD1	TRBV28	once	TRBJ1-1	CASSFNTGGFRGTFF	TGTGCCAGCAGTTTCAACACAGGGGGCTTCCGCGGAACTTTCTTT
TRBD1	TRBV30	many	TRBJ2-7	CAWSLRQGYDEQYF	TGTGCCTGGAGTCTGCGACAGGGGTATGACGAGCAGTACTTC
TRBD2	TRBV5-1	many	TRBJ2-7	CASSLAGAGNEQYF	TGCGCCAGCAGCTTGGCAGGAGCGGGGAACGAGCAGTACTTC
TRBD2	TRBV24-1	many	TRBJ2-1	CATSDSKGLSYEQFF	TGTGCCACCAGTGATTCCAAGGGACTATCTTATGAGCAGTTCTTC
NA	TRBV7-9	many	TRBJ2-6	CASSSSSEVSGANVLTF	TGTGCCAGCAGCTCCTCTAGCGAGGTCTCTGGGGCCAACGTCCTGACTTTC
NA	TRBV10-2	NA	TRBJ2-3	CASSPLGGRDTQYF	TGCGCCAGCAGTCCGCTAGGGGGGCGAGATACGCAGTATTTT
NA	TRBV6-2/TRBV6-3	few	TRBJ2-1	CASSYSLGLQFF	TGTGCCAGCAGTTACTCGTTAGGGTTGCAGTTCTTC
NA	TRBV20-1	few	TRBJ1-5	CSVTDSNQPQHF	TGCAGTGTTACGGACAGCAATCAGCCCCAGCATTTT
NA	TRBV4-1	NA	TRBJ2-4	CASSQVVDKNIQYF	TGCGCCAGCAGCCAAGTGGTAGACAAAAACATTCAGTACTTC
TRBD1	TRBV24-1	NA	TRBJ1-1	CATSDPSGGTEAFF	TGTGCCACCAGTGATCCCTCAGGGGGCACTGAAGCTTTCTTT
NA	TRBV28	NA	TRBJ2-7	CASLNPRRDEQYF	TGTGCCAGCCTCAATCCTAGGAGGGACGAGCAGTACTTC